Listed here are 2 T cell receptor beta chains from one sample, sequenced in a study of blood T cell repertoires in COVID-19. Assay used: immunoSEQ multiplex PCR; TCRdb lists only in-frame clones, some missing. The table shows roughly 14,000 clones, with 75% to 90% occurring only once. The material sequenced was peripheral blood. These receptors all stem from a human donor in a cohort sampled during active COVID-19.

J is TRBJ1-2 and V is TRBV5-6, with 10 positions matching TRBD1. This CDR3 comprises 16 residues. Germline lookup yields CDR1 SGHDT and CDR2 YYEEEE. Germline trimming cut 4 bases from V and 3 bases from J; bases unmatched to any gene: 9. DNA for the CDR3: TGTGCCAGCAGCCCAGGACAGGGGGTGGGCGACTATGGCTACACCTTC. Encoded protein: CASSPGQGVGDYGYTF.

V gene TRBV19 combines with J gene TRBJ1-1; maybe TRBD1 (5 bases). Trimming left V 3 bases short and J 4 bases short, with 15 bases between. Germline V gene lookup returns CDR1 LNHDA and CDR2 SQIVND (reference sequence). CDR3 length equals 15 residues. The CDR3 bases are TGTGCCAGTAGTATTGGAGGGGAGATTGGCACTGAAGCTTTCTTT. Its protein is CASSIGGEIGTEAFF.